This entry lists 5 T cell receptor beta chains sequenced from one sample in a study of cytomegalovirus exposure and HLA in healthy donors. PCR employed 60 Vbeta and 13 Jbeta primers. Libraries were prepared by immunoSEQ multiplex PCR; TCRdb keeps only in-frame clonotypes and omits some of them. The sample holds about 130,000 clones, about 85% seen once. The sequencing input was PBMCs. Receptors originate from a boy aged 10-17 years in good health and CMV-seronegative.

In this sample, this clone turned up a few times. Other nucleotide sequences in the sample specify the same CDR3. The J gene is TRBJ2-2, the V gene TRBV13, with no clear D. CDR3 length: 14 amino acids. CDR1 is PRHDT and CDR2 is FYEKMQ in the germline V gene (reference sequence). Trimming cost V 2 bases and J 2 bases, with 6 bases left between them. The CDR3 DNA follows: TGTGCCAGCAGCTTATTCCTAAACACCGGGGAGCTGTTTTTT. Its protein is CASSLFLNTGELFF.

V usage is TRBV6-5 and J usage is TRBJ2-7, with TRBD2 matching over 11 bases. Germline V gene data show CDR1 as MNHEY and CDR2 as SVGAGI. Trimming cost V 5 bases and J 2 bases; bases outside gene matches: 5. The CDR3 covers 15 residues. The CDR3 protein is CASSRGTSGPYEQYF. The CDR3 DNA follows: TGTGCCAGCAGTCGGGGGACTAGCGGACCCTACGAGCAGTACTTC.

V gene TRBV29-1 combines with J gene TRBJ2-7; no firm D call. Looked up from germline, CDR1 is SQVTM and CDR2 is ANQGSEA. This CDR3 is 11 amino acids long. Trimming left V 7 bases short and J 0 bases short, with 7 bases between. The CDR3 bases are TGCAGCGCTCTGAGCTCCTACGAGCAGTACTTC. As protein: CSALSSYEQYF.

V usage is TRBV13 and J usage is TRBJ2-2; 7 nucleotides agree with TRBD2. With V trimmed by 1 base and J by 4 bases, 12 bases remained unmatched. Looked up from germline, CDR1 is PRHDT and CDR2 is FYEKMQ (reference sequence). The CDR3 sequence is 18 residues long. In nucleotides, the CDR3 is TGTGCCAGCAGCTTAGAGTTCGGGAAGGGAGGGATCACCGGGGAGCTGTTTTTT. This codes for CASSLEFGKGGITGELFF.

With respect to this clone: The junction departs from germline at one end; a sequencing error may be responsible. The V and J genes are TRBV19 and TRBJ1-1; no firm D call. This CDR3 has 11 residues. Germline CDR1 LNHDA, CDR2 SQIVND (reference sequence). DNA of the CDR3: TGTGCCACTAAGATGAACGCTGAAGCTTTCTTT. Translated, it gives CATKMNAEAFF.